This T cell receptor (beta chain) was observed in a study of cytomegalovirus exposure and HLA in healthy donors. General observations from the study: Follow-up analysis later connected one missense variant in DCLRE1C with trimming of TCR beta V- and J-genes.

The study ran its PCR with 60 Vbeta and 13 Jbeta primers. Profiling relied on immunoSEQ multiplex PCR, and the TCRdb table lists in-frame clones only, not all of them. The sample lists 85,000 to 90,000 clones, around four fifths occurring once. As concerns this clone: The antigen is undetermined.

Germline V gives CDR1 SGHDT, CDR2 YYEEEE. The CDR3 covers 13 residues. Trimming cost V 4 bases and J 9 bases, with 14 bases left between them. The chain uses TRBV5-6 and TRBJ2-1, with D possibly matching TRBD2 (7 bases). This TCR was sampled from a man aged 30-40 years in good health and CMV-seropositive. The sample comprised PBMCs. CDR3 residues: CASSKGGGAEQFF. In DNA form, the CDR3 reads TGTGCCAGCAGCAAGGGGGGGGGAGCTGAGCAGTTCTTC.